This T cell receptor (beta chain) was documented in a study of blood T cell repertoires in COVID-19. Original handling: For nucleated cells, counts were estimated from reference gene primer amplification. Assay used: immunoSEQ multiplex PCR; TCRdb lists only in-frame clones, some missing. D and trimming come from the DNA, and the V and J calls and clone size come from that table. The sample carries approximately 130,000 clones, about four fifths recorded once. This CDR3 has 11 amino acids. Looked up from germline, CDR1 is SQVTM and CDR2 is ANQGSEA. V lost 7 bases and J lost 3; bases outside the gene matches: 0.

The sequenced sample was peripheral blood. The J gene is TRBJ2-1, the V gene TRBV29-1, with 7 nucleotides matching TRBD1. The clonotype comes from a human donor in a cohort sampled during active COVID-19. CDR3 region: CSGDSYNEQFF. The DNA for the CDR3 is TGCAGCGGGGACAGCTACAATGAGCAGTTCTTC.